These 21 T cell receptor beta chains share one sample of origin, sequenced in a study of T cell repertoires in ileal Crohn's disease. Time point indicated: neoterminal ileum biopsy at postoperative endoscopy, about 6 months after surgery. Method: immunoSEQ multiplex PCR; TCRdb's copy keeps in-frame clones and lacks some. The sample lists some 20,000 clones, around 70% seen once, with 4% to 4.5% in the top ten. Sequencing was done on a sample of ileal tissue. These receptors all stem from an adult with Crohn's disease.

This clone has only a few counts. The gene calls are TRBV5-5 and TRBJ2-2; the D gene is possibly TRBD2 (6 bases). Germline V gene sequence: CDR1 SGHKS, CDR2 YYEKEE (reference sequence). V was pared by 0 bases and J by 5 bases, with 14 bases between. The CDR3 contains 16 residues. The CDR3 DNA sequence: TGTGCCAGCAGCTTGGTGGGGGGAAAGGGAACCGGGGAGCTGTTTTTT. This codes for CASSLVGGKGTGELFF.

The chain couples TRBV4-2 to TRBJ2-5; 9 nucleotides agree with TRBD2. J lost 5 bases, V lost 0 bases, and 1 base had no gene match. CDR1 and CDR2 from the germline V gene are LGHNA and YNFKEQ. This CDR3 spans 14 amino acids. The CDR3 is CASSQERGGETQYF. Here the CDR3 DNA reads TGTGCCAGCAGCCAAGAGCGGGGGGGGGAGACCCAGTACTTC.

This chain joins TRBV5-6 and TRBJ1-1, with D perhaps matching TRBD1 (5 bases). The CDR3 length is 14 residues. Germline lookup yields CDR1 SGHDT and CDR2 YYEEEE. Trimming pared 1 base from V and 5 bases from J, leaving 12 bases between. This chain's CDR3 is CASSLSGVRTEAFF. Here the CDR3 DNA reads TGTGCCAGCAGCTTGTCGGGGGTACGAACTGAAGCTTTCTTT.

CDR3: CASSLAREQYF. CDR3 DNA sequence: TGTGCCAGCAGTCTAGCACGCGAGCAGTACTTC. The gene calls are TRBV2 and TRBJ2-7; tentative D call: TRBD2 (5 bases). The CDR3 is 11 residues long. Germline V gene sequence: CDR1 SNHLY, CDR2 FYNNEI. The V and J ends lost 5 bases and 6 bases respectively, with 8 bases between them. The whole variable domain, remainder taken from reference TRBV2 and TRBJ2-7, is EPEVTQTPSHQVTQMGQEVILRCVPISNHLYFYWYRQILGQKVEFLVSFYNNEISEKSEIFDDQFSVERPDGSNFTLKIRSTKLEDSAMYFCASSLAREQYFGPGTRLTVT.

This chain joins TRBV27 and TRBJ2-1; D gene unclear. Germline CDR1 and CDR2: MNHEY and SMNVEV (reference sequence). Trimming left V 7 bases short and J 6 bases short, with 7 bases between. The CDR3 extends over 11 amino acids. The CDR3 loop is CASMIANEQFF. In nucleotides, the CDR3 is TGTGCCAGCATGATAGCCAATGAGCAGTTCTTC.

The count of this clone is one. This chain links TRBV19 with TRBJ1-5; no firm D call. The V gene's germline CDR1 is LNHDA and CDR2 SQIVND (reference sequence). The CDR3 has 14 residues. Between the trimmed V and J ends, which lost 3 bases and 3 bases, there was a span of 9 bases. The CDR3 DNA reads as TGTGCCAGTAGTATCGAACAGTCCAATCAGCCCCAGCATTTT. It specifies CASSIEQSNQPQHF. The full variable domain, completed using reference TRBV19 and TRBJ1-5, is DGGITQSPKYLFRKEGQNVTLSCEQNLNHDAMYWYRQDPGQGLRLIYYSQIVNDFQKGDIAEGYSVSREKKESFPLTVTSAQKNPTAFYLCASSIEQSNQPQHFGDGTRLSIL.

The CDR3 sequence is CASSYGGGNTEAFF. The CDR3 DNA follows: TGTGCCAGCAGTTACGGGGGAGGAAACACTGAAGCTTTCTTT. The gene calls are TRBV6-5 and TRBJ1-1; possibly TRBD1 for D (5 bases). Trimming stripped 2 bases from V and 2 bases from J, with 9 bases between. The CDR3 sequence is 14 residues long. Germline assignment: CDR1 MNHEY and CDR2 SVGAGI.

The chain employs TRBV9 and TRBJ2-7; possible D gene TRBD2, 7 bases. This CDR3 has 13 residues. Germline CDR1 and CDR2: SGDLS and YYNGEE. The V gene lost 7 bases and the J gene lost 1 base, with 12 bases spanning the gap. CDR3 sequence (DNA): TGTGCCAGCGGGGGGGCCAGTTCCTACGAGCAGTACTTC. Translation gives CASGGASSYEQYF.

This clone has only a few counts. The V call is TRBV6-5, the J call TRBJ1-5, with D possibly being TRBD1 (6 bases). The CDR3 extends over 12 amino acids. Germline lookup yields CDR1 MNHEY and CDR2 SVGAGI. Deletions cut 7 bases from V and 5 bases from J, with 9 bases between. The CDR3 DNA reads TGTGCCAGCAACCACAGGGATCAGCCCCAGCATTTT. This translates into CASNHRDQPQHF.

V and J are TRBV6-1 and TRBJ1-1; 9 nucleotides agree with TRBD1. This CDR3 is built from 15 residues. V was pared by 4 bases and J by 6 bases, with 9 bases of the junction left unmatched. CDR1 MNHNS and CDR2 SASEGT come from the germline V gene. CDR3 region: CASSVTTGGASEAFF. Written as DNA, the CDR3 is TGTGCCAGCAGTGTTACAACAGGGGGCGCTTCTGAAGCTTTCTTT.

The chain links TRBV6-5 to TRBJ2-7, with 10 bases fitting TRBD2. The V gene end was trimmed by 5 bases and the J gene end by 6 bases; junction bases not matched to a gene: 10. The CDR3 sequence is 15 residues long. Germline V gene data show CDR1 as MNHEY and CDR2 as SVGAGI. CDR3 protein: CASSPAGGSKVEQYF. The CDR3 nucleotides are TGTGCCAGCAGTCCAGCGGGGGGGAGCAAGGTCGAGCAGTACTTC.

The rearrangement uses TRBV7-9 and TRBJ1-2, with D unresolved. This CDR3 region has 14 residues. Trimming removed 5 bases from V and 10 bases from J, with 20 bases in between. Germline loops: CDR1 SEHNR, CDR2 FQNEAQ (reference sequence). CDR3 amino acids: CASSPPGDSRTYTF. The CDR3 DNA is TGTGCCAGCAGCCCACCCGGAGACTCAAGAACCTACACCTTC.

The table lists this clone with a few counts. The gene calls are TRBV5-1 and TRBJ1-1; TRBD1 is a possible D gene (6 bases). Trimming pared 2 bases from V and 3 bases from J, leaving 11 bases between. Germline loops: CDR1 SGHRS, CDR2 YFSETQ. The CDR3 contains 14 residues. This chain's CDR3 is CASSLGGKDTEAFF. The CDR3 DNA follows: TGCGCCAGCAGCTTAGGGGGTAAGGACACTGAAGCTTTCTTT.

V gene TRBV9 combines with J gene TRBJ2-2, with D possibly being TRBD2 (5 bases). The ends were cut back, 3 bases at V and 5 bases at J, with 11 bases in the middle. The CDR3 covers 14 residues. The V gene's germline CDR1 is SGDLS and CDR2 YYNGEE. Here the CDR3 reads CASSAELGTGELFF. CDR3 DNA sequence: TGTGCCAGCAGCGCAGAACTAGGGACCGGGGAGCTGTTTTTT.

This chain connects TRBV27 to TRBJ2-3; 7 bases align to TRBD1. The germline V gene encodes CDR1 MNHEY and CDR2 SMNVEV (reference sequence). Trimming removed 9 bases from V and 1 base from J; junction bases left unmatched: 4. The CDR3 extends over 13 amino acids. The CDR3 nucleotides read TGTGCCAGTGGGACAGACGGCACAGATACGCAGTATTTT. Its protein product is CASGTDGTDTQYF.

This chain joins TRBV27 and TRBJ2-3, with 7 bases lining up with TRBD2. CDR3 length: 13 amino acids. Unmatched junction bases numbered 2, after V lost 3 bases and J lost 5 bases. The V gene's germline CDR1 is MNHEY and CDR2 SMNVEV (reference sequence). The CDR3 region has the DNA TGTGCCAGCAGTTTGGCGGGGGAAGATACGCAGTATTTT. Its protein product is CASSLAGEDTQYF.

V gene TRBV16 combines with J gene TRBJ2-7; weak D call: TRBD2 (6 bases). V shed 4 bases and J shed 0 bases, with 22 bases lying between them. CDR3 size: 18 residues. Germline CDR1 KGHSY, CDR2 FQNENV. The CDR3 bases are TGTGCCAGCAGCCGATTTTCCCGGGGTAGCGGACTCTCCTACGAGCAGTACTTC. It is translated as CASSRFSRGSGLSYEQYF. The whole variable domain, filled in from reference TRBV16 and TRBJ2-7, reads GEEVAQTPKHLVRGEGQKAKLYCAPIKGHSYVFWYQQVLKNEFKFLISFQNENVFDETGMPKERFSAKCLPNSPCSLEIQATKLEDSAVYFCASSRFSRGSGLSYEQYFGPGTRLTVT.

Here the CDR3 reads CASSLSQLALTDTQYF. CDR3 DNA: TGTGCCAGCAGCTTAAGTCAACTAGCGCTCACAGATACGCAGTATTTT. The chain couples TRBV11-1 to TRBJ2-3; 7 bases are a match to TRBD2. There are 16 residues in the CDR3. J was trimmed by 2 bases and V by 2 bases; bases with no gene match: 7. Germline-derived CDR1 and CDR2 are SGHAT and FQDESV (reference sequence). Supplemented by reference TRBV11-1 and TRBJ2-3, the full variable domain reads EAEVAQSPRYKITEKSQAVAFWCDPISGHATLYWYRQILGQGPELLVQFQDESVVDDSQLPKDRFSAERLKGVDSTLKIQPAELGDSAMYLCASSLSQLALTDTQYFGPGTRLTVL.

The V and J genes are TRBV7-2 and TRBJ1-2; D gene ambiguous. The germline V gene encodes CDR1 SGHTA and CDR2 FQGNSA. With 3 bases removed from V and 5 bases from J, the gap between germline ends came to 10 bases. The CDR3 extends over 13 amino acids. The CDR3 DNA is TGTGCCAGCAGCTTTAGCCAGAGATATGGCTACACCTTC. This codes for CASSFSQRYGYTF.

The V and J genes are TRBV2 and TRBJ1-6; D remains unclear. CDR1 is SNHLY and CDR2 is FYNNEI in the germline V gene. This CDR3 spans 13 amino acids. V lost 7 bases to trimming and J lost 6 bases, with 10 bases between them. The CDR3 DNA is TGTGCCAGCATGAGTCTCCTTAATTCACCCCTCCACTTT. Encoded protein: CASMSLLNSPLHF. The full variable domain, with the rest looked up from reference TRBV2 and TRBJ1-6, is EPEVTQTPSHQVTQMGQEVILRCVPISNHLYFYWYRQILGQKVEFLVSFYNNEISEKSEIFDDQFSVERPDGSNFTLKIRSTKLEDSAMYFCASMSLLNSPLHFGNGTRLTVT.

The V gene is TRBV7-6, the J gene TRBJ2-3; 10 nucleotides line up with TRBD2. With V trimmed by 0 bases and J by 2 bases, 11 bases remained unmatched. This CDR3 contains 19 residues. Germline-derived CDR1 and CDR2 are SGHVS and FNYEAQ. CDR3 protein: CASSLALLLAGENTDTQYF. The CDR3 DNA follows: TGTGCCAGCAGCTTAGCGCTCCTCCTAGCGGGGGAGAACACAGATACGCAGTATTTT.